One and the same sample provided the 29 T cell receptor beta chains below, sequenced in a study of PD-1 blockade in classical Hodgkin lymphoma. Time point: newly diagnosed, previously untreated cHL patient sample. The data were produced by immunoSEQ multiplex PCR, yet TCRdb's version contains in-frame clones alone and is incomplete. In the table there are 25,000 to 30,000 clones, roughly 92% of which are singletons. The specimen was peripheral blood mononuclear cells (PBMCs). The receptor set was obtained from a human donor with classical Hodgkin lymphoma.

The chain has TRBV5-1 and TRBJ2-7, with TRBD1 matching over 9 bases. This CDR3 region has 14 residues. The germline CDR1 and CDR2 sequences are SGHRS and YFSETQ. Germline trimming cut 2 bases from V and 4 bases from J; bases unmatched to any gene: 4. The CDR3 DNA is TGCGCCAGCAGCTTACAGGGGGCCGAATACGAGCAGTACTTC. The encoded protein is CASSLQGAEYEQYF.

The V and J genes are TRBV7-2 and TRBJ2-1; D not certain. This CDR3 contains 15 residues. V was pared by 2 bases and J by 2 bases, with 10 bases between. Germline assignment: CDR1 SGHTA and CDR2 FQGNSA. The CDR3 nucleotides read TGTGCCAGCAGCTTATTTGTATCCACCTACAATGAGCAGTTCTTC. Translating it yields CASSLFVSTYNEQFF.

The V gene is TRBV5-3, the J gene TRBJ2-5; unclear D gene. TRBV5-3 is placed among ORFs of uncertain function. The length of the CDR3 is 13 residues. The V end was cut by 6 bases, the J end by 5 bases, with 14 bases between. The CDR3 region is CARTSPGVETQYF. CDR3 DNA: TGTGCCAGAACCTCCCCCGGCGTTGAGACCCAGTACTTC.

This clone appeared a few times. The chain has TRBV7-7 and TRBJ2-2; 9 bases are shared with TRBD2. This CDR3 contains 17 residues. V lost 5 bases, J lost 4 bases, and 11 bases stayed unmatched. CDR1 SSHAT and CDR2 FNYEAQ come from the germline V gene (reference sequence). CDR3 in amino acids: CASSPGVAGVSTGELFF. Here the CDR3 DNA reads TGTGCCAGCAGCCCCGGGGTAGCGGGAGTTAGCACCGGGGAGCTGTTTTTT. The whole variable domain, remainder taken from reference TRBV7-7 and TRBJ2-2, is GAGVSQSPRYKVTKRGQDVTLRCDPISSHATLYWYQQALGQGPEFLTYFNYEAQPDKSGLPSDRFSAERPEGSISTLTIQRTEQRDSAMYRCASSPGVAGVSTGELFFGEGSRLTVL.

This chain links TRBV27 with TRBJ2-3, with 10 bases identical to TRBD2. The CDR3 has 15 amino acids. Germline V CDR1 and CDR2: MNHEY, SMNVEV (reference sequence). The V and J ends lost 5 bases and 8 bases, in that order; junction bases with no gene match: 10. The CDR3 coding sequence is TGTGCCAGCAGTGAGGGGGCTAGCGGGAGTGGTACGCAGTATTTT. This codes for CASSEGASGSGTQYF.

The chain employs TRBV11-3 and TRBJ1-4; TRBD1 matches at 8 bases. The V segment lost 2 bases and the J segment 0 bases; nucleotides outside the gene matches: 14. The CDR3 has 20 amino acids. CDR1 and CDR2 from the germline V gene are SGHNT and YENEEA. The CDR3 DNA reads as TGTGCCAGCAGCTTAATCTCAAGTCGCGACAGGGGTGCAACTAATGAAAAACTGTTTTTT. Amino acid sequence: CASSLISSRDRGATNEKLFF.

This chain connects TRBV6-6 to TRBJ1-3; D is unresolved. V lost 2 bases, J lost 0 bases, and 8 bases lay in between. The CDR3 runs 15 residues. Germline CDR1 is MNHNY and CDR2 is SVGAGI (reference sequence). As DNA, the CDR3 is TGTGCCAGCAGTTACGCGGGAAGCTCTGGAAACACCATATATTTT. Its protein is CASSYAGSSGNTIYF.

The chain carries TRBV9 and TRBJ1-1, with 9 bases that match TRBD1. The V and J ends lost 3 bases and 3 bases, in that order; junction bases with no gene match: 0. This CDR3 has 13 residues. Germline loops: CDR1 SGDLS, CDR2 YYNGEE. The DNA for the CDR3 is TGTGCCAGCAGCGGGACAGGGGACACTGAAGCTTTCTTT. Protein: CASSGTGDTEAFF.

V usage is TRBV10-1 and J usage is TRBJ2-5, with 12 bases lining up with TRBD2. Germline CDR1 reads WNHNN; CDR2 reads SYGVQD (reference sequence). This CDR3 region has 13 residues. With V trimmed by 6 bases and J by 5 bases, 1 base remained unmatched. The CDR3: CASSLAGGETQYF. CDR3 DNA: TGCGCCAGCAGCCTAGCGGGGGGGGAGACCCAGTACTTC.

The chain is built from TRBV7-6 and TRBJ2-7; no reliable D call. V was trimmed by 5 bases and J by 1 base, leaving 15 bases between them. This CDR3 contains 15 residues. CDR1 SGHVS and CDR2 FNYEAQ come from the germline V gene. CDR3 DNA sequence: TGTGCCAGCAGCCAAAGACCGGGCCCTTCCTACGAGCAGTACTTC. It specifies CASSQRPGPSYEQYF.

The rearrangement joins TRBV30 to TRBJ2-2, with TRBD2 matching 8 bases. The length of the CDR3 is 13 residues. After removal of 6 bases from V and 6 bases from J, the junction contained 6 bases not matched to a gene. Germline assignment: CDR1 GTSNPN and CDR2 SVGIG (reference sequence). CDR3 in amino acids: CACTSGAPGELFF. The CDR3 region has the DNA TGTGCCTGCACTAGCGGAGCCCCCGGGGAGCTGTTTTTT. Full variable domain (outside the CDR3, taken from reference TRBV30 and TRBJ2-2): SQTIHQWPATLVQPVGSPLSLECTVEGTSNPNLYWYRQAAGRGLQLLFYSVGIGQISSEVPQNLSASRPQDRQFILSSKKLLLSDSGFYLCACTSGAPGELFFGEGSRLTVL.

CDR3 nucleotide sequence: TGTGCCAGCAGACCTCCCGGACTAGCAGAATACGAGCAGTACTTC. Amino acid sequence: CASRPPGLAEYEQYF. V gene TRBV6-5 combines with J gene TRBJ2-7; 8 bases line up with TRBD2. The CDR3 is made up of 15 amino acids. CDR1 MNHEY and CDR2 SVGAGI come from the germline V gene. The ends lost 6 bases at V and 4 bases at J; junction bases unmatched: 11.

The chain has TRBV18 and TRBJ2-7; tentative D call: TRBD1 (7 bases). V was trimmed by 2 bases and J by 0 bases, leaving 11 bases between them. Germline-derived CDR1 and CDR2 are KGHSH and LQKENI. This CDR3 contains 15 residues. Here the CDR3 DNA reads TGTGCCAGCTCACCAGGCGGGACAGCCTCCTACGAGCAGTACTTC. Protein product: CASSPGGTASYEQYF. The whole variable domain, filled in from reference TRBV18 and TRBJ2-7, reads NAGVMQNPRHLVRRRGQEARLRCSPMKGHSHVYWYRQLPEEGLKFMVYLQKENIIDESGMPKERFSAEFPKEGPSILRIQQVVRGDSAAYFCASSPGGTASYEQYFGPGTRLTVT.

The chain joins TRBV10-3 to TRBJ2-7, with 9 positions matching TRBD1. Germline values: CDR1 ENHRY, CDR2 SYGVKD. There are 14 residues in the CDR3. V gave up 5 bases and J gave up 4 bases; unmatched junction bases: 6. The CDR3 is CAISPGTGTYEQYF. CDR3 DNA: TGTGCCATCAGTCCCGGGACAGGGACTTACGAGCAGTACTTC.

The V call is TRBV14, the J call TRBJ2-3; D gene unclear. V was cut by 1 base and J by 2 bases, with 10 bases left in between. CDR3 length: 15 residues. Germline V CDR1 and CDR2: SGHDN, FVKESK. The CDR3, as DNA: TGTGCCAGCAGCCAAGCACTATTCATCACAGATACGCAGTATTTT. The encoded protein is CASSQALFITDTQYF.

The V gene is TRBV9, the J gene TRBJ1-6, with TRBD1 identical over 9 bases. Germline V gene sequence: CDR1 SGDLS, CDR2 YYNGEE. The CDR3 covers 16 residues. V lost 4 bases to trimming and J lost 6 bases; unmatched junction nucleotides: 8. CDR3 protein: CASSPETGGGNSPLHF. The DNA of the CDR3 is TGTGCCAGCAGCCCAGAAACAGGGGGCGGTAATTCACCCCTCCACTTT.

This clone was picked up one time. The chain joins TRBV7-8 to TRBJ2-5; TRBD2 aligns across 9 bases. This CDR3 has 18 residues. V dropped 4 bases and J dropped 5; count of bases not matched to a gene: 17. Germline CDR1 reads SGHVS; CDR2 reads FQNEAQ. CDR3 DNA sequence: TGTGCCAGCAGCTCCCCGCGGGTTGGCGGGAGGGCGTATGAGACCCAGTACTTC. This encodes CASSSPRVGGRAYETQYF.

The rearrangement links TRBV6-4 to TRBJ2-3; D is perhaps TRBD2 (6 bases). The CDR3 has 16 residues. Trimming took off 4 bases at V and 3 bases at J, with 17 bases between the two ends. CDR1 and CDR2 (germline): MRHNA, SNTAGT. The CDR3 loop is CASSAAGLEVTDTQYF. The DNA of the CDR3 is TGTGCCAGCAGTGCCGCGGGACTCGAAGTTACAGATACGCAGTATTTT.

To note about this clone: Germline is not matched at one junction end, which may reflect a read error. Other DNA sequences in this specimen translate into the identical CDR3. The V gene is TRBV27, the J gene TRBJ1-1; weak D call: TRBD1 (5 bases). Germline CDR1 and CDR2: MNHEY and SMNVEV (reference sequence). The CDR3 contains 14 residues. Written as DNA, the CDR3 is TGTGCCAGCAGCTTATCGGGGGGGGGCACTGAAGCTTTCTTT. Translation: CASSLSGGGTEAFF.

The V and J genes are TRBV6-1 and TRBJ2-5; a possible D gene is TRBD1 (5 bases). CDR1 and CDR2 from the germline V gene are MNHNS and SASEGT. V was pared by 6 bases and J by 3 bases, with 14 bases between. This CDR3 contains 14 residues. In DNA form, the CDR3 reads TGTGCCAGCAGCGAGACAGCGACTGAAGAGACCCAGTACTTC. It codes for CASSETATEETQYF.

The chain uses TRBV7-6 and TRBJ2-2; 10 bases map to TRBD1. The V gene end was trimmed by 4 bases and the J gene end by 0 bases; junction bases not matched to a gene: 20. Germline CDR1 and CDR2: SGHVS and FNYEAQ. The CDR3 has 22 amino acids. CDR3 bases: TGTGCCAGCAGCTCGATTCTTTCTCTTCCGGGACAGGGGACCTCGAACACCGGGGAGCTGTTTTTT. Protein product: CASSSILSLPGQGTSNTGELFF.

V usage is TRBV10-3 and J usage is TRBJ1-4, with D hard to call. CDR3 length equals 14 residues. The germline gives CDR1 ENHRY, CDR2 SYGVKD. V was shortened by 6 bases and J by 4 bases, with 12 bases between the two germline ends. DNA for the CDR3: TGTGCCATCAGCCCCTCAGGAAATAATGAAAAACTGTTTTTT. This sequence encodes CAISPSGNNEKLFF.

V usage is TRBV28 and J usage is TRBJ1-2; 8 bases are a match to TRBD1. Losses at the gene ends were 5 bases for V and 3 bases for J; bases not matched to a gene: 5. The CDR3 sequence is 14 residues long. Germline V CDR1 and CDR2: MDHEN, SYDVKM. The CDR3 coding sequence is TGTGCCAGCAGTCCAGGACAGGGTTACTATGGCTACACCTTC. This codes for CASSPGQGYYGYTF.

V is TRBV7-2 and J is TRBJ2-7; perhaps TRBD1 as D (5 bases). V dropped 3 bases and J dropped 1 base, with 10 bases sitting between them. Germline V gives CDR1 SGHTA, CDR2 FQGNSA. The CDR3 length is 14 residues. Here the CDR3 reads CASSFSQDSYEQYF. CDR3 DNA: TGTGCCAGCAGCTTCTCACAGGATTCCTACGAGCAGTACTTC.

As to this clone: The junction and the germline gene differ at one end; a read error may be behind it. J is TRBJ1-1 and V is TRBV7-9, with 8 positions matching TRBD1. CDR1 and CDR2 (germline): SEHNR, FQNEAQ (reference sequence). The CDR3 runs 11 residues. The CDR3 DNA reads as TGTGCCAGCAGCTCGGACACAGGGGGAGTGTTT. This gives the protein CASSSDTGGVF.

This chain joins TRBV2 and TRBJ1-3, with a weak D call TRBD1 (6 bases). The CDR3 contains 16 residues. With 1 base removed from V and 5 bases from J, the gap between germline ends came to 15 bases. Per the germline V gene, CDR1 is SNHLY and CDR2 is FYNNEI. DNA for the CDR3: TGTGCCAGCAGTGAAGGTGTTGGGACACCCAGAAACACCATATATTTT. Translated, it gives CASSEGVGTPRNTIYF.

The genes are TRBV5-1 and TRBJ2-1, with 11 bases lining up with TRBD2. The V gene end was trimmed by 6 bases and the J gene end by 6 bases; junction bases not matched to a gene: 5. Looked up from germline, CDR1 is SGHRS and CDR2 is YFSETQ. The CDR3 loop spans 14 amino acids. This chain's CDR3 is CASIAGTSGNEQFF. The CDR3 region has the DNA TGCGCCAGCATTGCCGGGACTAGCGGCAATGAGCAGTTCTTC.

V is TRBV4-1 and J is TRBJ2-3, with D unresolved. Germline-derived CDR1 and CDR2 are MGHRA and YSYEKL. With 4 bases removed from V and 0 bases from J, the gap between germline ends came to 8 bases. The CDR3 has 14 amino acids. The CDR3 DNA reads as TGCGCCAGCAGCCCCGCCACTAGCACAGATACGCAGTATTTT. Protein product: CASSPATSTDTQYF.

The rearrangement uses TRBV10-2 and TRBJ2-7; 9 nucleotides match TRBD1. This CDR3 spans 15 amino acids. Germline CDR1 and CDR2: WSHSY and SAAADI. Unmatched junction bases numbered 10, after V lost 6 bases and J lost 4 bases. CDR3 DNA: TGCGCCAGCAGCAACCCGACAGGGGGACTATACGAGCAGTACTTC. Encoded protein: CASSNPTGGLYEQYF.